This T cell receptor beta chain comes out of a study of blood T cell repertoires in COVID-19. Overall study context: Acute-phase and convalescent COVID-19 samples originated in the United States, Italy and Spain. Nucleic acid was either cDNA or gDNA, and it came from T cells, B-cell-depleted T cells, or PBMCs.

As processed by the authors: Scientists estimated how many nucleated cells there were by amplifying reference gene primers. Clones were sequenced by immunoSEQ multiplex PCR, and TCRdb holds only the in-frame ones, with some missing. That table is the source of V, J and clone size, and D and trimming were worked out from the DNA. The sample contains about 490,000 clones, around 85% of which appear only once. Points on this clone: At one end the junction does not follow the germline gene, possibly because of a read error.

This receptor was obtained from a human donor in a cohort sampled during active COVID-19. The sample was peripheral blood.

CDR3 protein: CASSLEILAGTIF. The CDR3 DNA follows: TGCGCCAGCAGCTTGGAAATCCTAGCGGGTACGATCTTC. The V and J genes are TRBV5-1 and TRBJ2-1, with 8 bases matching TRBD2. The germline V gene has CDR1 SGHRS and CDR2 YFSETQ. CDR3 size: 13 residues.